This is a list of T cell receptor beta chains from one sample in a study of CD8+ T cells in alopecia areata. The repertoire was sequenced with immunoSEQ multiplex PCR; TCRdb's copy has only in-frame clones and lacks some. The sample carries 180,000 or so clones, 51% recorded once. The sequenced sample was CD8+ T cells sorted from blood, obtained between weeks 51 and 52, from a patient treated with tofacitinib. The receptors come from a human donor with alopecia areata. Both conserved end residues are trimmed from each CDR3. Each record gives: CDR3 length, J gene, V gene, CDR3 protein.

13	TRBJ1-1	TRBV5-1	ASSPLESRGTEAF
13	TRBJ1-1	TRBV7-9	ASRPRQTLNTEAF
12	TRBJ2-7	TRBV27	ASRLAGAIYEQY
11	TRBJ1-1	TRBV4-1	ASSQVRYTEAF
11	TRBJ2-1	TRBV6-1	ASNGNPYNEQF
15	TRBJ2-6	TRBV11-2	ASSAPGRNSGANVLT
12	TRBJ2-7	TRBV11-2	ASSSTGGFYEQY
12	TRBJ2-1	TRBV27	ASSLLGRDNEQF
12	TRBJ2-3	TRBV9	ASSVWPGPDTQY
13	TRBJ2-7	TRBV11-2	ASSPWTGESYEQY
11	TRBJ2-5	TRBV29-1	SVEEASQETQY
11	TRBJ2-3	TRBV7-9	ASSPKRADTQY
14	TRBJ2-5	TRBV14	ASSQDSHRLQETQY
11	TRBJ1-1	TRBV7-3	ASSRGMNTEAF
13	TRBJ1-2	TRBV19	ASSIGNLLPDGYT
12	TRBJ2-6	TRBV5-1	ASSFSEGANVLT
11	TRBJ1-4	TRBV27	ASSLGGGGELF
13	TRBJ2-7	TRBV30	AWSDSLDRTYEQY
9	TRBJ2-5	TRBV10-2	ASSEGETQY
14	TRBJ2-3	TRBV27	ASSFWEGASTDTQY
14	TRBJ1-2	TRBV9	ASSIRTGPDGYGYT
12	TRBJ1-2	TRBV27	ASRPRELWYGYT
15	TRBJ2-2	TRBV29-1	SVEGADRGLNTGELF
12	TRBJ1-2	TRBV7-9	ASSLGAGNYGYT
13	TRBJ2-1	TRBV27	ASNLLAGDEGEQF
11	TRBJ2-2	TRBV9	ASSVGRTGELF
12	TRBJ2-1	TRBV6-5	ASSSSGLDNEQF
12	TRBJ2-3	TRBV29-1	SVEDLEIPDTQY
11	TRBJ2-7	TRBV13	ASSFRNTYEQY
15	TRBJ2-2	TRBV30	AWAWGRELANTGELF
10	TRBJ2-7	TRBV29-1	SVETGSKEQY
13	TRBJ2-3	TRBV9	ASSVVDGGTDTQY
11	TRBJ2-7	TRBV5-4	ASSRGSQDEQY
11	TRBJ1-5	TRBV28	ASSRDRDQPQH
14	TRBJ2-6	TRBV4-1	ASSQDWGTGANVLT
12	TRBJ2-3	TRBV11-2	ASSLDTSTDTQY
12	TRBJ2-5	TRBV29-1	SVGPANRWETQY
14	TRBJ2-7	TRBV4-1	ASSQGGPGLNYEQY
14	TRBJ2-3	TRBV29-1	SALRDSGTRSDTQY
14	TRBJ1-2	TRBV27	ASSSDSDRPNYGYT